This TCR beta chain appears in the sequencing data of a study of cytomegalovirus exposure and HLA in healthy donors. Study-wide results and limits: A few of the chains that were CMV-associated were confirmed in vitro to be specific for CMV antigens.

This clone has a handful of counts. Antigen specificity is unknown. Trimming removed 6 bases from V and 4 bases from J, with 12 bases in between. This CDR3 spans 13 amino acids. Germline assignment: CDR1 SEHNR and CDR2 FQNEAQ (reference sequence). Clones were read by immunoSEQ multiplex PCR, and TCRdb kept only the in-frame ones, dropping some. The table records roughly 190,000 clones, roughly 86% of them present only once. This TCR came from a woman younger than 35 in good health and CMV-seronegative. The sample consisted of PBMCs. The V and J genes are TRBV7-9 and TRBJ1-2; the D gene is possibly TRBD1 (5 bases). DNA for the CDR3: TGTGCCAGCAGTACACAGGCTGGCTATGGCTACACCTTC. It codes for CASSTQAGYGYTF.